This record covers a single TCR beta chain. Its specificity is not known. Clones were sequenced by immunoSEQ multiplex PCR, and TCRdb holds only the in-frame ones, with some missing. The repertoire holds some 180,000 clones, with more than 80% as singletons. The data originate from a study of T cell responses to AZD1222 COVID-19 vaccine. The V segment lost 0 bases and the J segment 4 bases; nucleotides outside the gene matches: 9. The CDR3 is made up of 17 amino acids. Germline loops: CDR1 SGHRS, CDR2 YFSETQ. Study results and limitations: Among the donors, most were white British and more were female, and clonal diversity was possibly underestimated. Repertoires in all cases were sampled only once the peak T cell response had passed. At study baseline, merely six AZD1222 recipients were seropositive.

V gene TRBV5-1 combines with J gene TRBJ2-1, with 8 bases identical to TRBD2. The origin of this receptor is an adult who received the MenACWY meningococcal vaccine as a control. The sequences come from peripheral blood, collected 28 days after the second dose of the MenACWY control vaccine. Here the CDR3 reads CASSLGAGAGGYNEQFF. CDR3 DNA: TGCGCCAGCAGCTTGGGGGCCGGCGCGGGAGGTTACAATGAGCAGTTCTTC.